The 5 T cell receptor beta chains in this list originate from one sample, sequenced in a study of identical twins. TCRdb independently ran MiXCR on the 5' RACE reads; one entry per CDR3 protein. The data contain about 240,000 distinct CDR3 sequences, 10% of them seen just once; the ten biggest clones take up roughly 10%. Sequencing used memory T cells sorted from blood. The receptors originated from a man aged 50 to 60 in good health.

This clonotype was seen only a few times. The chain's CDR3 is CASSLLGASNEKLFF. The DNA for the CDR3 is TGTGCCAGCAGTTTATTGGGGGCCAGTAATGAAAAACTGTTTTTT. This chain connects TRBV12-3 or TRBV12-4 to TRBJ1-4, with D tentatively TRBD1 (6 bases). This CDR3 region has 15 residues. Trimming stripped 2 bases from V and 4 bases from J, with 11 bases between.

This clonotype was counted only a few times. The V call is TRBV5-5, the J call TRBJ2-1, with 7 bases matching TRBD2. CDR3 length: 16 amino acids. Per the germline V gene, CDR1 is SGHKS and CDR2 is YYEKEE (reference sequence). Unmatched junction bases numbered 15, after V lost 4 bases and J lost 8 bases. CDR3 sequence (DNA): TGTGCCAGCAGCCTGGGGCTTGGCGGGAGTGGGGATGAGCAGTTCTTC. It codes for CASSLGLGGSGDEQFF. The full variable domain, with the rest looked up from reference TRBV5-5 and TRBJ2-1, is DAGVTQSPTHLIKTRGQQVTLRCSPISGHKSVSWYQQVLGQGPQFIFQYYEKEERGRGNFPDRFSARQFPNYSSELNVNALLLGDSALYLCASSLGLGGSGDEQFFGPGTRLTVL.

This clonotype was observed at least ten times. The chain employs TRBV6-5 and TRBJ2-2, with TRBD1 as a possible D gene (8 bases). The ends were cut back, 1 base at V and 5 bases at J, with 11 bases in the middle. The germline V gene encodes CDR1 MNHEY and CDR2 SVGAGI. The CDR3 spans 15 residues. CDR3 coding DNA: TGTGCCAGCAGTTACTACAGGGGGGGTACCGGGGAGCTGTTTTTT. This translates into CASSYYRGGTGELFF.

The V call is TRBV6-1, the J call TRBJ1-5; D remains ambiguous. CDR3 size: 12 residues. The germline V gene encodes CDR1 MNHNS and CDR2 SASEGT. Trimming cost V 8 bases and J 3 bases, with 8 bases left between them. This CDR3 is CASQNYNQPQHF. The CDR3 region has the DNA TGTGCCAGCCAGAACTACAATCAGCCCCAGCATTTT.

CDR3 amino acids: CASSLMSTDTQYF. The CDR3 bases are TGTGCCAGCAGCTTAATGTCGACAGATACGCAGTATTTT. The rearrangement links TRBV7-9 to TRBJ2-3; no clear D gene. This CDR3 spans 13 amino acids. Germline values: CDR1 SEHNR, CDR2 FQNEAQ (reference sequence). Between the trimmed V and J ends, which lost 2 bases and 3 bases, there was a span of 6 bases.